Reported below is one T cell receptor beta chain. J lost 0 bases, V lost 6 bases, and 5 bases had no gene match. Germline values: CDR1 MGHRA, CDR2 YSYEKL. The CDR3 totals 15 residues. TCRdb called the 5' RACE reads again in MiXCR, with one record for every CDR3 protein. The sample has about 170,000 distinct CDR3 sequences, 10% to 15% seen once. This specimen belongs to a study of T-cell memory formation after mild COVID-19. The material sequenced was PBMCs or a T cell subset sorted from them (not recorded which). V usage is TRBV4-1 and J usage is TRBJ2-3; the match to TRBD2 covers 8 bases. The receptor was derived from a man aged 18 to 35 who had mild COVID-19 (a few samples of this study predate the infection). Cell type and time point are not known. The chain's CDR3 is CASSLAGQSTDTQYF. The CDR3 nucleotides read TGCGCCAGCAGTTTAGCGGGGCAAAGCACAGATACGCAGTATTTT.